One sample yielded the 23 T cell receptor beta chains listed below, sequenced in a study of control samples from healthy donors and cancer patients. The method was immunoSEQ multiplex PCR; TCRdb's version includes in-frame clones alone and lacks a portion of them. The sample includes about 89,000 clones, about 83% of them seen just once. The sample was blood. These receptors originate from a woman between 35 and 50 years old in good health.

The chain joins TRBV30 to TRBJ2-3; D gene ambiguous. This CDR3 spans 10 amino acids. Germline lookup yields CDR1 GTSNPN and CDR2 SVGIG (reference sequence). The V gene lost 2 bases and the J gene lost 5 bases, with 2 bases spanning the gap. The CDR3 spells CAWSRDTQYF. The CDR3 DNA reads TGTGCCTGGAGTCGAGATACGCAGTATTTT.

The chain joins TRBV27 to TRBJ1-5; no clear D. V was clipped by 2 bases and J by 3 bases, with 8 bases between them. The CDR3 has 14 amino acids. The germline V gene encodes CDR1 MNHEY and CDR2 SMNVEV (reference sequence). CDR3 in DNA: TGTGCCAGCAGTTTAGGGCAGCCCAATCAGCCCCAGCATTTT. This encodes CASSLGQPNQPQHF.

The chain combines TRBV20-1 with TRBJ2-5, with TRBD1 as a possible D gene (7 bases). Trimming removed 3 bases from V and 5 bases from J, with 16 bases in between. The CDR3 covers 14 residues. Per germline, CDR1 DFQATT and CDR2 SNEGSKA (reference sequence). CDR3 coding DNA: TGCAGTGCTAGTGTTCCGCCAGGGGGGGAGACCCAGTACTTC. It yields the protein CSASVPPGGETQYF.

The chain combines TRBV2 with TRBJ2-3, with TRBD2 matching over 9 bases. CDR1 is SNHLY and CDR2 is FYNNEI in the germline V gene. The CDR3 runs 15 residues. The V gene end was trimmed by 1 base and the J gene end by 4 bases; junction bases not matched to a gene: 3. CDR3 sequence reads: CASSEGRGGPDTQYF. CDR3 coding DNA: TGTGCCAGCAGTGAAGGGCGGGGGGGCCCAGATACGCAGTATTTT.

This sequence joins TRBV12-3 or TRBV12-4 and TRBJ1-2; no reliable D call. The CDR3 extends over 12 amino acids. The ends were cut back, 2 bases at V and 2 bases at J, with 3 bases in the middle. DNA for the CDR3: TGTGCCAGCAGTTTATCCAACTATGGCTACACCTTC. Translating gives CASSLSNYGYTF.

The chain's CDR3 is CASSPEAGGILNEQFF. The CDR3 coding sequence is TGTGCCAGCAGCCCAGAGGCGGGGGGGATCCTCAATGAGCAGTTCTTC. This sequence joins TRBV7-2 and TRBJ2-1, with 9 bases identical to TRBD2. The CDR3 is 16 residues long. The germline V gene encodes CDR1 SGHTA and CDR2 FQGNSA. Unmatched junction bases numbered 11, after V lost 5 bases and J lost 6 bases. The full variable domain, its missing parts supplied by reference TRBV7-2 and TRBJ2-1, is GAGVSQSPSNKVTEKGKDVELRCDPISGHTALYWYRQSLGQGLEFLIYFQGNSAPDKSGLPSDRFSAERTGGSVSTLTIQRTQQEDSAVYLCASSPEAGGILNEQFFGPGTRLTVL.

The table lists this clone with a count of one. The CDR3 sequence: CASSTGQILGGYTF. As DNA, the CDR3 is TGTGCCAGCAGTACAGGACAGATCCTTGGCGGCTACACCTTC. The chain links TRBV27 to TRBJ1-2, with a tentative D call TRBD1 (6 bases). Trimming took off 5 bases at V and 8 bases at J, with 18 bases between the two ends. The CDR3 runs 14 residues. Germline lookup yields CDR1 MNHEY and CDR2 SMNVEV (reference sequence).

The chain is built from TRBV29-1 and TRBJ2-5; TRBD1 aligns across 8 bases. Trimming at V came to 6 bases and at J to 4 bases, leaving 7 bases not matched to a gene. The CDR3 covers 13 residues. CDR1 and CDR2 from the germline V gene are SQVTM and ANQGSEA. In DNA, the CDR3 is TGCAGCGTAAGACAGGGGCCGGGAGAGACCCAGTACTTC. Its protein product is CSVRQGPGETQYF. Using reference TRBV29-1 and TRBJ2-5 for the parts outside the CDR3, the full variable domain is SAVISQKPSRDICQRGTSLTIQCQVDSQVTMMFWYRQQPGQSLTLIATANQGSEATYESGFVIDKFPISRPNLTFSTLTVSNMSPEDSSIYLCSVRQGPGETQYFGPGTRLLVL.

The chain combines TRBV6-4 with TRBJ2-1; 10 bases map to TRBD2. Trimming took 4 bases from V and 0 from J; bases not matched to a gene: 3. The germline V gene encodes CDR1 MRHNA and CDR2 SNTAGT. The CDR3 length is 16 residues. The CDR3 DNA reads as TGTGCCAGCAGTGCTAGCGGGGGCCACTCCTACAATGAGCAGTTCTTC. Its protein is CASSASGGHSYNEQFF.

This chain uses TRBV10-1 with TRBJ2-5; a possible D gene is TRBD1 (6 bases). This CDR3 spans 13 amino acids. Germline V gene data show CDR1 as WNHNN and CDR2 as SYGVQD (reference sequence). V was pared by 3 bases and J by 2 bases, with 7 bases between. The DNA for the CDR3 is TGCGCCAGCAGTGACCAGGGGCAAGAGACCCAGTACTTC. Translating gives CASSDQGQETQYF.

The V and J genes are TRBV19 and TRBJ2-7; 13 bases line up with TRBD2. This CDR3 has 15 residues. J was trimmed by 6 bases and V by 6 bases; bases with no gene match: 8. The germline gives CDR1 LNHDA, CDR2 SQIVND (reference sequence). CDR3 sequence: CASSPGTSGKAEQYF. CDR3 DNA sequence: TGTGCCAGTAGCCCCGGGACTAGCGGGAAGGCCGAGCAGTACTTC.

In this sample, this clone turned up once. The chain links TRBV4-1 to TRBJ1-5, with 7 bases lining up with TRBD1. This CDR3 is 14 amino acids long. CDR1 is MGHRA and CDR2 is YSYEKL in the germline V gene. The ends lost 4 bases at V and 4 bases at J; junction bases unmatched: 4. The CDR3 nucleotides read TGCGCCAGCAGCCCTCAGACAGGGAATCAGCCCCAGCATTTT. Its translation: CASSPQTGNQPQHF.

The chain combines TRBV7-2 with TRBJ2-5, with 9 bases lining up with TRBD2. The CDR3 consists of 16 residues. J lost 5 bases, V lost 2 bases, and 9 bases had no gene match. Germline-derived CDR1 and CDR2 are SGHTA and FQGNSA. CDR3 sequence (DNA): TGTGCCAGCAGCTTAAAAAGCGGGGGGCCGGGGGAGACCCAGTACTTC. This translates into CASSLKSGGPGETQYF.

V gene TRBV2 combines with J gene TRBJ2-2; weak D call: TRBD1 (5 bases). This CDR3 contains 14 residues. CDR1 is SNHLY, CDR2 FYNNEI, per germline. V lost 7 bases and J 2 bases, leaving 11 bases between the germline ends. CDR3 sequence reads: CASTKGPNTGELFF. The CDR3 DNA reads as TGTGCCAGCACTAAGGGGCCCAACACCGGGGAGCTGTTTTTT.

The chain is built from TRBV7-8 and TRBJ2-7; the match to TRBD2 covers 9 bases. The CDR3 covers 16 residues. In germline, CDR1 is SGHVS, CDR2 FQNEAQ. V shed 0 bases and J 2 bases; nucleotides not matched to a gene: 5. CDR3 DNA sequence: TGTGCCAGCAGCTTAGCGGGGCGGGGGGGCGCCTACGAGCAGTACTTC. Translated, it gives CASSLAGRGGAYEQYF.

The chain joins TRBV7-8 to TRBJ1-2; D perhaps matches TRBD1 (5 bases). V gave up 1 base and J gave up 6 bases, with 12 bases separating them. CDR3 length equals 14 residues. CDR1 and CDR2 (germline): SGHVS, FQNEAQ. This CDR3 reads CASSLEGRGDGYTF. CDR3 sequence (DNA): TGTGCCAGCAGCTTAGAAGGACGGGGGGATGGCTACACCTTC.

The chain recombines TRBV9 with TRBJ2-5; 8 nucleotides agree with TRBD2. J was trimmed by 3 bases and V by 2 bases; bases with no gene match: 12. Germline-derived CDR1 and CDR2 are SGDLS and YYNGEE. The CDR3 has 17 amino acids. For the CDR3, the DNA is TGTGCCAGCAGCGTGGGCCGGGGGGGCTGGTCGAAAGAGACCCAGTACTTC. As protein: CASSVGRGGWSKETQYF.

The chain combines TRBV10-2 with TRBJ2-7; D gene ambiguous. There are 13 residues in the CDR3. Between the trimmed V and J ends, which lost 4 bases and 2 bases, there was a span of 9 bases. The germline CDR1 and CDR2 sequences are WSHSY and SAAADI. The CDR3 here is CASSVSSTYEQYF. CDR3 DNA sequence: TGCGCCAGCAGTGTGTCGTCAACCTACGAGCAGTACTTC.

V and J are TRBV14 and TRBJ2-7; 7 nucleotides line up with TRBD2. CDR3 length: 11 amino acids. Unmatched junction bases numbered 0, after V lost 3 bases and J lost 7 bases. In germline, CDR1 is SGHDN, CDR2 FVKESK. The CDR3 sequence: CASSQGGEQYF. In nucleotides, the CDR3 is TGTGCCAGCAGCCAGGGAGGGGAGCAGTACTTC. The variable domain in full, with the rest retrieved from reference TRBV14 and TRBJ2-7, is EAGVTQFPSHSVIEKGQTVTLRCDPISGHDNLYWYRRVMGKEIKFLLHFVKESKQDESGMPNNRFLAERTGGTYSTLKVQPAELEDSGVYFCASSQGGEQYFGPGTRLTVT.

As DNA, the CDR3 is TGTGCCAGCAGCAAGGGACAGGGGATTCAGCCCCAGCATTTT. Amino acid sequence: CASSKGQGIQPQHF. The V and J genes are TRBV5-6 and TRBJ1-5, with TRBD1 matching over 10 bases. The CDR3 has 14 residues. The V and J ends lost 4 bases and 6 bases, in that order; junction bases with no gene match: 4. Germline V lookup: CDR1 SGHDT, CDR2 YYEEEE.

The chain employs TRBV4-2 and TRBJ1-2; D perhaps matches TRBD1 (5 bases). The CDR3 is made up of 16 amino acids. Trimming cost V 0 bases and J 11 bases, with 22 bases left between them. CDR1 is LGHNA and CDR2 is YNFKEQ in the germline V gene. CDR3 coding DNA: TGTGCCAGCAGCCAAGAAGAAGGGCTGGGGGGGGTTCCTTACACCTTC. Translated, it gives CASSQEEGLGGVPYTF.

The chain couples TRBV9 to TRBJ2-1; 10 nucleotides agree with TRBD2. CDR3 size: 16 residues. The germline V gene encodes CDR1 SGDLS and CDR2 YYNGEE. With 4 bases clipped from V and 0 bases from J, the junction kept 4 bases outside the gene matches. CDR3 sequence reads: CASSRAGGSSYNEQFF. CDR3 DNA sequence: TGTGCCAGCAGCCGAGCGGGGGGGAGCTCCTACAATGAGCAGTTCTTC.

The chain combines TRBV6-1 with TRBJ2-1, with D tentatively TRBD2 (7 bases). CDR3 length: 18 amino acids. CDR1 MNHNS and CDR2 SASEGT come from the germline V gene. The V end lost 1 base, the J end lost 2 bases, and 18 bases lay between the germline ends. The CDR3 is CASSEEGGTLATYNEQFF. In DNA form, the CDR3 reads TGTGCCAGCAGTGAAGAGGGGGGGACTTTGGCGACCTACAATGAGCAGTTCTTC.